The following is a T cell receptor beta chain sequence with its context. What antigen it recognizes has not been identified. Base qualities are not at hand, and no much larger clone is one base apart. This sample was included in a study of T cell repertoires in cytomegalovirus infection (dated by TCRdb to the late 2010s). In the study overall: Donor HLA type was relevant to the analysis, as public TCR beta signatures indicated carriage of CMV infection together with the matching HLA type.

Instrument on record: Illumina HiSeq 1500. Starting from the raw public reads, TCRdb applied fastp trimming at Q25, assembled clones with MiXCR and retained in-frame beta chains. Each record represents a unique CDR3 protein, reported with the most common genes and DNA among its rows. Recorded for this sample are roughly 230,000 distinct CDR3 sequences; around an eighth of them occurred a single time. Of the sample, approximately 1.8% falls within the top ten clones. CDR1 and CDR2 (SGHDT, YYEEEE) derive from the germline V gene. The CDR3, cysteine through phenylalanine, is 13 amino acids long. The entry retains the CDR3 DNA only, 39 bases that are in frame from base 1. A distance of 8 bases separates the germline ends of V and J, which lose 4 bases and 4 bases respectively. What the research found in general, with its limitations: In the ex vivo response, HLA-C-restricted CMV-specific TCR beta clonotypes were dominant, and in two of eight donors the single most frequent clonotype came from this HLA-C-restricted group. Cumulative frequency of public TCR beta family members discriminated carriers of CMV infection plus the relevant HLA type in this cohort and an independent approximately 370-donor cohort.

The clonotype was recovered from a human donor in good health (CMV status not recorded). Some clones in this sample may be carry-over from other donors' samples. Sequencing used PBMCs. In this chain, TRBV5-6 is recombined with TRBJ2-2, with no confident D gene call. The CDR3 reads as follows: CASSLRFTGELFF. The DNA sequence is given as TGTGCCAGCAGCCTGAGGTTCACCGGGGAGCTGTTTTTT.